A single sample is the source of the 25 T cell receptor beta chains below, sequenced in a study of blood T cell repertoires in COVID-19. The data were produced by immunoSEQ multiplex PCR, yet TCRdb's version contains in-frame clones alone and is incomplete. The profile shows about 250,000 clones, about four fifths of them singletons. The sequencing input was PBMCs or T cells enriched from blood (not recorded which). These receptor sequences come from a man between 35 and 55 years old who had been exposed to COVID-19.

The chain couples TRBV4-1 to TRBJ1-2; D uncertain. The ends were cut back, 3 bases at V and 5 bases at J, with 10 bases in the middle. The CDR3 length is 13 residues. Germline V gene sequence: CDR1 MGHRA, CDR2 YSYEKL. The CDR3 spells CASSQTNYYGYTF. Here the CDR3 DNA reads TGCGCCAGCAGCCAGACAAATTATTATGGCTACACCTTC.

The CDR3 DNA reads as TGTGCCAGCAGCCAAGGAGGAGCGGGAGTCCCTAATGAGCAGTTCTTC. Translating gives CASSQGGAGVPNEQFF. V and J are TRBV3-1 (or the pseudogene TRBV3-2) and TRBJ2-1; 8 nucleotides line up with TRBD2. The V and J ends lost 1 base and 7 bases, in that order; junction bases with no gene match: 9. The CDR3 consists of 16 residues. Looked up from germline, CDR1 is LGHDT and CDR2 is YNNKEL (reference sequence).

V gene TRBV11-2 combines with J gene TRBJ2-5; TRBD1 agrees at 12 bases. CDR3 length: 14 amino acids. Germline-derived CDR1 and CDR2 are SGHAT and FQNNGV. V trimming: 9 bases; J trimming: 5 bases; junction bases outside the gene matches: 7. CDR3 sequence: CASGPGQGAETQYF. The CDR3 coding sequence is TGTGCCAGTGGCCCGGGACAGGGGGCCGAGACCCAGTACTTC. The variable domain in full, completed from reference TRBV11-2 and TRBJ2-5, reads EAGVAQSPRYKIIEKRQSVAFWCNPISGHATLYWYQQILGQGPKLLIQFQNNGVVDDSQLPKDRFSAERLKGVDSTLKIQPAKLEDSAVYLCASGPGQGAETQYFGPGTRLLVL.

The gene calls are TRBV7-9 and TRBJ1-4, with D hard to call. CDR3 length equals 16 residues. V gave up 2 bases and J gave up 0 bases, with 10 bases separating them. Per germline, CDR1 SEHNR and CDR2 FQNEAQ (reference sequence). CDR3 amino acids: CASSLFPTATNEKLFF. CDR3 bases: TGTGCCAGCAGCTTATTTCCAACTGCAACTAATGAAAAACTGTTTTTT.

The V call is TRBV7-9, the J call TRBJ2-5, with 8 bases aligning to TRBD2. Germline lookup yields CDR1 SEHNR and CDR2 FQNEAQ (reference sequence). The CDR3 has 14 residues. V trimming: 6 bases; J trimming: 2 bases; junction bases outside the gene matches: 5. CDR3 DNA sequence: TGTGCCAGCAGTTTCACTAGCGGACAAGAGACCCAGTACTTC. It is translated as CASSFTSGQETQYF.

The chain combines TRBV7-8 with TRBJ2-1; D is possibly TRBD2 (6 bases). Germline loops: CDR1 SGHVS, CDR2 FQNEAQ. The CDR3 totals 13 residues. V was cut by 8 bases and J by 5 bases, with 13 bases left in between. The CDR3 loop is CASGRRVDNEQFF. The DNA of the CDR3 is TGTGCCAGCGGGAGGCGGGTAGACAATGAGCAGTTCTTC.

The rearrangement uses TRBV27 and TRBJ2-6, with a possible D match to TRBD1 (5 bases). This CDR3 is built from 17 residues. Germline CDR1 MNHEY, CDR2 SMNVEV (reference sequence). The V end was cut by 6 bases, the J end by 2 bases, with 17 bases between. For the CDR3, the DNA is TGTGCCAGCAGCCCAGTGGTTTCAGGGACTGGGGCCAACGTCCTGACTTTC. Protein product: CASSPVVSGTGANVLTF. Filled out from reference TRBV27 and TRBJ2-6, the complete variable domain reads EAQVTQNPRYLITVTGKKLTVTCSQNMNHEYMSWYRQDPGLGLRQIYYSMNVEVTDKGDVPEGYKVSRKEKRNFPLILESPSPNQTSLYFCASSPVVSGTGANVLTFGAGSRLTVL.

Here the CDR3 reads CASSPTSDRGTYGYTF. CDR3 DNA sequence: TGTGCCAGCAGTCCAACGAGTGACAGGGGGACGTACGGCTACACCTTC. This chain joins TRBV27 and TRBJ1-2, with TRBD1 identical over 9 bases. V was pared by 5 bases and J by 8 bases, with 15 bases of the junction left unmatched. The V gene's germline CDR1 is MNHEY and CDR2 SMNVEV (reference sequence). The CDR3 contains 16 residues.

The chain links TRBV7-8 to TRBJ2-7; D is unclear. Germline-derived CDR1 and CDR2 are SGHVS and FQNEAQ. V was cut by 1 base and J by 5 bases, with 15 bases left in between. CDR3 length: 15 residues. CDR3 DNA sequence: TGTGCCAGCAGCTTAGGAAATGGGCCCGGTGACGAGCAGTACTTC. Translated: CASSLGNGPGDEQYF.

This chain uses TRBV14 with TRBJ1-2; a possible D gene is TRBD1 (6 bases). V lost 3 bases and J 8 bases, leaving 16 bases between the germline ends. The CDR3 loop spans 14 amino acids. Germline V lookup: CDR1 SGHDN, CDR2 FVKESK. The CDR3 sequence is CASSQGAVISGYTF. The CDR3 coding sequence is TGTGCCAGCAGCCAGGGGGCAGTAATTAGCGGCTACACCTTC.

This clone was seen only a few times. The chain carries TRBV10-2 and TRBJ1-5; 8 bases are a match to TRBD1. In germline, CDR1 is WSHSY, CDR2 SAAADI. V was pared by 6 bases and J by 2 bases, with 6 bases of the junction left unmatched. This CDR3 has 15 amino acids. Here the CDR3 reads CASSRGGQGNQPQHF. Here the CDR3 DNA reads TGCGCCAGCAGCAGAGGGGGACAGGGCAATCAGCCCCAGCATTTT.

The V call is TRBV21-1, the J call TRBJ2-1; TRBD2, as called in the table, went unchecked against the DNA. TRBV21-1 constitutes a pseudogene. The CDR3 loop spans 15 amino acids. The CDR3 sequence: CASSNLARSYNEQFF. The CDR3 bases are TGTGCCAGCAGCAATCTAGCGCGGTCCTACAATGAGCAGTTCTTC.

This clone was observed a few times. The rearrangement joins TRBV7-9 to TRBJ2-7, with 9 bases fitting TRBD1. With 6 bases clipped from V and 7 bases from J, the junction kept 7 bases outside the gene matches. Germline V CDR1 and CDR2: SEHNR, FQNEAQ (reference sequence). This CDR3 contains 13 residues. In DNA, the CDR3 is TGTGCCAGCAGAACAGGGGGCCTACGAGAGCAGTACTTC. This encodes CASRTGGLREQYF. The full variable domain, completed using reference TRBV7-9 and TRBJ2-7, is DTGVSQNPRHKITKRGQNVTFRCDPISEHNRLYWYRQTLGQGPEFLTYFQNEAQLEKSRLLSDRFSAERPKGSFSTLEIQRTEQGDSAMYLCASRTGGLREQYFGPGTRLTVT.

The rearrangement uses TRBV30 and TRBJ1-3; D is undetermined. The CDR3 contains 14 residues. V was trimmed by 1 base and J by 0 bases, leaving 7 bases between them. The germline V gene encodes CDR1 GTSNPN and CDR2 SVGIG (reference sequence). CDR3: CAWSARSSGNTIYF. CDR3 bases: TGTGCCTGGAGTGCCCGGAGCTCTGGAAACACCATATATTTT.

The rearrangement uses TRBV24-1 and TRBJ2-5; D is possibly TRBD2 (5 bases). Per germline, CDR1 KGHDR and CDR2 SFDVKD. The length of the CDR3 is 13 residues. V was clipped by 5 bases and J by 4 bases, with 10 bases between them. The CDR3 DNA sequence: TGTGCCACCAGTGGCCCAGGAGGAGAGACCCAGTACTTC. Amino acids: CATSGPGGETQYF.

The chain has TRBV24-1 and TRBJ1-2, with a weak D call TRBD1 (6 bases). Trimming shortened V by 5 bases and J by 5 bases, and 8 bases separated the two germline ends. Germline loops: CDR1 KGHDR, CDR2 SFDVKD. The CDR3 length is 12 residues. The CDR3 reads CATSGTAYGYTF. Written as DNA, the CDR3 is TGTGCCACCAGTGGGACAGCGTATGGCTACACCTTC.

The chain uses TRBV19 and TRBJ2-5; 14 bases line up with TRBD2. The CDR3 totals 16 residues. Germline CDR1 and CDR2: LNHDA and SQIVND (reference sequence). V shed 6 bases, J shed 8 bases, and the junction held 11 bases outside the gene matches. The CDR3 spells CASSSGLAGATVTQYF. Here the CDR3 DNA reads TGTGCCAGTAGCTCGGGACTAGCGGGAGCCACAGTTACCCAGTACTTC.

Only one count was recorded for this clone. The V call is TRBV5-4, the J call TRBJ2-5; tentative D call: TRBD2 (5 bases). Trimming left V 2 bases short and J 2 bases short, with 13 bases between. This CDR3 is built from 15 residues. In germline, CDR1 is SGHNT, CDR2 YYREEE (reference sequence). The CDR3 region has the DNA TGTGCCAGCAGCTTCGAGGGTGACCCTCAAGAGACCCAGTACTTC. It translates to CASSFEGDPQETQYF.

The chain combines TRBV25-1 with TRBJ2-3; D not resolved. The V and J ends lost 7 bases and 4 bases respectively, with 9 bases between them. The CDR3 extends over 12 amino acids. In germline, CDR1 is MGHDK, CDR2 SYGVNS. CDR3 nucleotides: TGTGCCAGCATCAGCCTAGCAGATACGCAGTATTTT. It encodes CASISLADTQYF.

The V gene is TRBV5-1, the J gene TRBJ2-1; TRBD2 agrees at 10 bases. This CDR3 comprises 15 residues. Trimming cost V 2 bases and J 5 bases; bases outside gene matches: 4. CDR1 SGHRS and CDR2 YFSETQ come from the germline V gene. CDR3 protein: CASSFASGSNNEQFF. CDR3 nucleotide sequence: TGCGCCAGCAGCTTCGCTAGCGGGAGTAACAATGAGCAGTTCTTC. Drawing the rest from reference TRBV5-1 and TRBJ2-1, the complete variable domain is KAGVTQTPRYLIKTRGQQVTLSCSPISGHRSVSWYQQTPGQGLQFLFEYFSETQRNKGNFPGRFSGRQFSNSRSEMNVSTLELGDSALYLCASSFASGSNNEQFFGPGTRLTVL.

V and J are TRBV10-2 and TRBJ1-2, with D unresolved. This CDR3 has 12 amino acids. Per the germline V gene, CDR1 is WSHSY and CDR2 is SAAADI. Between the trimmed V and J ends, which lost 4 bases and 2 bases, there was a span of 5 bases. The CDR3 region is CASSGGNYGYTF. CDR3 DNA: TGCGCCAGCAGTGGAGGGAACTATGGCTACACCTTC.

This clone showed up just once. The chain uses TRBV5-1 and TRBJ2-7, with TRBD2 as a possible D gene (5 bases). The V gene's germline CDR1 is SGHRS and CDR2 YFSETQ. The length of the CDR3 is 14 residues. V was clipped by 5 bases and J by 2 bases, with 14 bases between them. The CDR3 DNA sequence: TGCGCCAGCAGTTCCGGGATAAATCCCTACGAGCAGTACTTC. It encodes CASSSGINPYEQYF.

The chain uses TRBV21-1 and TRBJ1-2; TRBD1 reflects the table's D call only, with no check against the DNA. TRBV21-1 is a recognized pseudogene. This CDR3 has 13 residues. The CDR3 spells CASTPTGRYGYTF. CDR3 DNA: TGTGCCAGCACCCCGACAGGACGCTATGGCTACACCTTC.

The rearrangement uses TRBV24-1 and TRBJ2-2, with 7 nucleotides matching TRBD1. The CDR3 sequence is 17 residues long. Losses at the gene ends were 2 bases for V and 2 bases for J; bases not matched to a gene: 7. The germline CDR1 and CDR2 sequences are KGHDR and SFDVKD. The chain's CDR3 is CATSDSWGTDNTGELFF. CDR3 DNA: TGTGCCACCAGTGATTCCTGGGGGACAGACAACACCGGGGAGCTGTTTTTT.

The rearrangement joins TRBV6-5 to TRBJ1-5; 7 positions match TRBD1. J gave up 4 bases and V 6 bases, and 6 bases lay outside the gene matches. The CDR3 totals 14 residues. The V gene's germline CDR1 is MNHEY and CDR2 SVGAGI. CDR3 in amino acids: CASRRQGLNQPQHF. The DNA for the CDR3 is TGTGCCAGCAGGAGACAGGGCTTAAATCAGCCCCAGCATTTT.